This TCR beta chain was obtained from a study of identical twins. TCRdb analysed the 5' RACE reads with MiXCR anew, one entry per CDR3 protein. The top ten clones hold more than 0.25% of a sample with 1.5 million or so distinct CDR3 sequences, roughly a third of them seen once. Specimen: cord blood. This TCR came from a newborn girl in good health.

The CDR3 DNA sequence: TGTGCCAGCAGCCCAGGGGCGGGATCAGATACGCAGTATTTT. Its protein is CASSPGAGSDTQYF. The chain joins TRBV7-9 to TRBJ2-3; tentatively, D is TRBD1 or TRBD2 (6 bases each). Germline V CDR1 and CDR2: SEHNR, FQNEAQ (reference sequence). Deletions cut 5 bases from V and 4 bases from J, with 13 bases between. This CDR3 has 14 amino acids.